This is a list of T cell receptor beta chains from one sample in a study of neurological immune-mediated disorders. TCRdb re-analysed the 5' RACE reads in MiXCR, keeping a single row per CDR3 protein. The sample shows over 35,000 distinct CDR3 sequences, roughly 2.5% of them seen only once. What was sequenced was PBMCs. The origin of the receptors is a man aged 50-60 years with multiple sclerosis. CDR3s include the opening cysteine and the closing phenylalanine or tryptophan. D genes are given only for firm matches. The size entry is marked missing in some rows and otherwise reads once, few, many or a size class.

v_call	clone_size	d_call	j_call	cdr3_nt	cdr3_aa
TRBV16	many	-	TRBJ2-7	TGTGCCAGCAGCCAAGAAAACACAGAAGAGCAGTACTTC	CASSQENTEEQYF
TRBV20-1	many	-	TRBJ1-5	TGCAGTGCTAGAGACCCATCTGGGTCTTGGCGGCCCCAGCATTTT	CSARDPSGSWRPQHF
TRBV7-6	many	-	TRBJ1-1	TGTGCCAGCAGCTTACTTTCTATGAACACTGAAGCTTTCTTT	CASSLLSMNTEAFF
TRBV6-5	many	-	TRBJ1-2	TGTGCCAGCAGTGCCGATACAGGGAGTGGCTACACCTTC	CASSADTGSGYTF
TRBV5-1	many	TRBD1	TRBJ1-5	TGCGCCAGCAGCCCGGGACAGGAAAATCAGCCCCAGCATTTT	CASSPGQENQPQHF
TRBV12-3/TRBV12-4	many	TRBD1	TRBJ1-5	TGTGCCAGCAGAGCCGGGACAGGGGGTAATCAGCCCCAGAATTTT	CASRAGTGGNQPQNF
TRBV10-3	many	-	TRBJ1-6	TGTGCCATCAGTGATACCCAACGTTCACCCCTCCACTTT	CAISDTQRSPLHF
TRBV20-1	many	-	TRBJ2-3	TGCAGTGCTAGAACTACAGCCGTAAGTGATACGCAGTATTTT	CSARTTAVSDTQYF
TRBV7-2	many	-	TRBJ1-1	TGTGCCAGCAGCTTCGACGTAGCGAACACTGAAGCTTTCTTT	CASSFDVANTEAFF
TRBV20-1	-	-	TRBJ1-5	TGCAGTGCTACCCCCGGCTATAGCAATCAGCCCCAGAATTTT	CSATPGYSNQPQNF
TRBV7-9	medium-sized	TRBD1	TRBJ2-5	TGTGCCAGCAGGCTTCAACAGGGGAGAGAGACCCAGTACTTC	CASRLQQGRETQYF
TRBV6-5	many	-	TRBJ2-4	TGTGCCAGCAGTCCTCACGGAGCCAAAAACATTCAGTACTTC	CASSPHGAKNIQYF
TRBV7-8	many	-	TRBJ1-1	TGTGCCAGCAGCTCCTATCCGGGGAACACTGAAGCTTTCTTT	CASSSYPGNTEAFF
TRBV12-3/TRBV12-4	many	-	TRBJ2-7	TGTGCCAGCAGCCCCCGAGACTACGAGCAGTACTTC	CASSPRDYEQYF
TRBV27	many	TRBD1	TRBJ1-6	TGTGCCAGCAGTTTATACAGGGGGCGCGATTCAACCCTCCACTTT	CASSLYRGRDSTLHF
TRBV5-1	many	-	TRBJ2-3	TGCGCCAGCAGCTTGGGAGGGACTTACACAGATACGCAGTATTTT	CASSLGGTYTDTQYF
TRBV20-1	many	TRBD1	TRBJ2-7	TGCAGTGCTATTCGATATGACAGGGAGTACGAGCAGTACTTC	CSAIRYDREYEQYF
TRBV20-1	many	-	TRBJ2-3	TGCAGTGCTAGATTCCGGGCCCAAAAAATGAGGGAAAAACGGGGGTACACAGATACGCAGTATTTT	CSARFRAQKMREKRGYTDTQYF
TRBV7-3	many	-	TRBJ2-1	TGTGCCAGCAGCTCTTATGGTGACCCAGGGACAGAGCAGTTCTTC	CASSSYGDPGTEQFF
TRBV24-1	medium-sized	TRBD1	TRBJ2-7	TGTGCCACCAGTGACGCACGACAGGGTCCCATCTACGAGCAGTACTTC	CATSDARQGPIYEQYF
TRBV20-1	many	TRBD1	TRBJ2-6	TGCAGTGCACGACAGGGAGTCTCTGGGGCCAACGTCCTGACTTTC	CSARQGVSGANVLTF
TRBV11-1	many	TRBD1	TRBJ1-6	TGTGCCAGCAGCTTCCCACAGGGGCCCCTCCACTTT	CASSFPQGPLHF
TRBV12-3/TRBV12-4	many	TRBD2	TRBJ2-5	TGTGCCAGCAGTTTACGACTAGCTGGAGAGACCCAGTACTTC	CASSLRLAGETQYF
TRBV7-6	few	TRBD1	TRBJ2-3	TGTGCCAGCAGCAGGGAAAGGGGGCGAACGCAGTATTTT	CASSRERGRTQYF
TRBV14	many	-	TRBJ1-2	TGTGCCAGCAGCCAAGGGACCGTCTATGGCTACACCTTC	CASSQGTVYGYTF
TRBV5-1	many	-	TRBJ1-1	TGCGCCAGCAGCTTGGTCCGGGGCAACACTGAAGCTTTCTTT	CASSLVRGNTEAFF
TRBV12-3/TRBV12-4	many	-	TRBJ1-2	TGTGCCAGCACCAGACAGCCCCTGAGTCGTGGCTACACCTTC	CASTRQPLSRGYTF
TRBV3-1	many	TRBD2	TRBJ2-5	TGTGCCAGCAGCCTGGGATGGGGGGGTTCGCAAGAGACCCAGTACTTC	CASSLGWGGSQETQYF
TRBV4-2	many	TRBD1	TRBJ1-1	TGTGCCAGCAGCCAAGGTGCGTTGGGACAGGGGACTGAAGCTTTCTTT	CASSQGALGQGTEAFF
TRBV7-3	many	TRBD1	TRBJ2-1	TGTGCCAGCTCGTTGGGACAGGGGTACCATGAGCAGTTCTTC	CASSLGQGYHEQFF
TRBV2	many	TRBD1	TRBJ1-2	TGTGCCAGCCTCGGACCGGACAGGGGGCGGAATGGCTACACCTTC	CASLGPDRGRNGYTF
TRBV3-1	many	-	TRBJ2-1	TGTGCCAGCAGCCAAGGTAACGCAGAGGATGAGCAGTTCTTC	CASSQGNAEDEQFF
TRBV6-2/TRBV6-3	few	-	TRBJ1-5	TGTGCCAGCAGCCCCGTCGGGGGTGGCAATCAGCCCCAGCATTTT	CASSPVGGGNQPQHF
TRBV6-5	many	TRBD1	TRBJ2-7	TGTGCCAGCAGTTACGGACAGGGATCCTACGAGCAGTACTTC	CASSYGQGSYEQYF
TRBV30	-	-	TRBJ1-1	TGTGCCTGGAGTGTTATTTCGGGGGTTGCTTTCTTT	CAWSVISGVAFF
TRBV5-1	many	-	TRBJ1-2	TGCGCCAGCAGCTTGGCGGGGGGGACTAACTATGGCTACACCTTC	CASSLAGGTNYGYTF
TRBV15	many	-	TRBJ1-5	TGTGCCACCAGCAGAGCTTATCAGCCCCAGCATTTT	CATSRAYQPQHF
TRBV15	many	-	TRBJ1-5	TGTGCCACCAGCAGAGATCGGGCCAGCAATCAGCCCCAGCATTTT	CATSRDRASNQPQHF
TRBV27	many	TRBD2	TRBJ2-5	TGTGCCAGCAGTTTATTACCCTCCGGGGGGGGGCTGGAGACCCAGTACTTC	CASSLLPSGGGLETQYF
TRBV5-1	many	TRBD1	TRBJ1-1	TGCGCCAGCAGCTTGGAGCAGGGGGGAGTAAAGACTGAAGCTTTCTTT	CASSLEQGGVKTEAFF
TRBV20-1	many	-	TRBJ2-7	TGCAGTGCCCATGTAGCGGGACAGGGAGGGTACGAGCAGTACTTC	CSAHVAGQGGYEQYF
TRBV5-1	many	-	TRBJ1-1	TGCGCCAGCAGCCGGAGGGTGAACACTGAAGCTTTCTTT	CASSRRVNTEAFF
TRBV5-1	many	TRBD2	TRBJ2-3	TGCGCCAGCAGCGGCGGACTAGCGGGGGCTGCCGCAGATACGCAGTATTTT	CASSGGLAGAAADTQYF
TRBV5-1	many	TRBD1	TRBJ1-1	TGCGCCAGCCGGCAGGGGGCTTCCACTGAAGCTTTCTTT	CASRQGASTEAFF
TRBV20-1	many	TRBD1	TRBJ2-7	TGCAGTGCTAGAGCCAACAGGGGTGGGGAGCAGTACTTC	CSARANRGGEQYF